The entry below describes one TCR beta chain. Generated by immunoSEQ multiplex PCR, the TCRdb table keeps only in-frame clones and is missing some. The table lists about 43,000 clones, approximately 90% of them singletons. Germline V lookup: CDR1 MNHGY, CDR2 SAAAGT. This CDR3 has 15 amino acids. V trimming: 7 bases; J trimming: 6 bases; junction bases outside the gene matches: 9. The source of the sample is a study of PD-L1 blockade in urothelial cancer. This sequence was found in a woman aged 60-75 years with urothelial cancer. The sequences come from PBMCs, collected around atezolizumab (anti-PD-L1) treatment. This rearrangement joins TRBV6-8 to TRBJ1-5; 10 nucleotides agree with TRBD1. The CDR3 bases are TGTGCCAGCAATCCTCCGGGACAGGGGTTTCAGCCCCAGCATTTT. Amino acid sequence: CASNPPGQGFQPQHF.